What follows are 25 T cell receptor beta chains derived from one specimen sequenced in a study of monozygotic twins with inflammatory bowel disease. TCRdb reanalyzed the 5' RACE reads, giving one entry per CDR3 protein sequence and no DNA. The sample spans a few hundred thousand distinct CDR3 sequences; the ten largest clones claim approximately 2.4%. The material sequenced was blood. All receptors come from a human donor with ulcerative colitis or Crohn's disease, or a healthy co-twin of an affected twin (not recorded which).

The CDR3 is CASTLRAASGGAPYNEQFF. The chain employs TRBV11-2 and TRBJ2-1; the TCRdb D gene call, TRBD2, has no DNA to confirm it. The CDR3 totals 19 residues. The germline CDR1 and CDR2 sequences are SGHAT and FQNNGV.

The chain employs TRBV11-3 and TRBJ2-2. CDR1 SGHNT and CDR2 YENEEA come from the germline V gene. This CDR3 comprises 14 residues. The CDR3 reads CASSLAVGHGELIF. Combining the CDR3 with reference TRBV11-3 and TRBJ2-2 gives the whole variable domain EAGVVQSPRYKIIEKKQPVAFWCNPISGHNTLYWYLQNLGQGPELLIRYENEEAVDDSQLPKDRFSAERLKGVDSTLKIQPAELGDSAVYLCASSLAVGHGELIFGEGSRLTVL.

The CDR3 loop is CASIGAANTEAFF. The chain combines TRBV19 with TRBJ1-1; absent DNA, TCRdb's TRBD1 call cannot be checked. The CDR3 runs 13 residues. In germline, CDR1 is LNHDA, CDR2 SQIVND (reference sequence).

The chain links TRBV6-5 to TRBJ2-7. The CDR3 totals 15 residues. Germline V gene lookup returns CDR1 MNHEY and CDR2 SVGAGI. The CDR3 sequence: CASTLRDRGSYEQYF.

V and J are TRBV12-3 or TRBV12-4 and TRBJ2-7; without DNA, the TCRdb call of TRBD1 cannot be checked. This CDR3 contains 14 residues. CDR3 sequence: CASSPQKPPYEQYF.

The CDR3 here is CSATPYRGDGGEIAKNIQYF. The chain couples TRBV20-1 to TRBJ2-4; no DNA is available, so the TRBD1 call from TCRdb remains unchecked. Germline CDR1 is DFQATT and CDR2 is SNEGSKA (reference sequence). The CDR3 contains 20 residues.

The CDR3 loop reads CASSLVGQGVPEAFF. V is TRBV5-1 and J is TRBJ1-1; TCRdb's D call of TRBD1 is untestable without DNA. The germline V gene encodes CDR1 SGHRS and CDR2 YFSETQ. The CDR3 has 15 residues.

The rearrangement joins TRBV24-1 to TRBJ2-5; checking the TCRdb D call of TRBD1 is not possible without DNA. The CDR3 loop spans 15 amino acids. Germline CDR1 is KGHDR and CDR2 is SFDVKD. CDR3 sequence reads: CATSTAGADQETQYF.

The chain uses TRBV12-3 or TRBV12-4 and TRBJ2-5; TCRdb outputs TRBD1, but without DNA this stays unchecked. The length of the CDR3 is 13 residues. CDR3 residues: CASSPIQGETQYF.

V gene TRBV27 combines with J gene TRBJ1-4; TCRdb selects TRBD1, and the lack of DNA leaves this call unchecked. CDR3 length: 19 residues. Germline lookup yields CDR1 MNHEY and CDR2 SMNVEV (reference sequence). The chain's CDR3 is CATTPQGSTPLNYNEKLFF.

The chain links TRBV10-3 to TRBJ1-1. Per the germline V gene, CDR1 is ENHRY and CDR2 is SYGVKD. The CDR3 is 15 amino acids. The CDR3 loop is CAISVSQTLNTEAFF.

The V call is TRBV5-1, the J call TRBJ2-1; lacking DNA, the TRBD2 call made by TCRdb goes unchecked. CDR1 and CDR2 from the germline V gene are SGHRS and YFSETQ. The CDR3 is made up of 15 amino acids. CDR3 region: CASSFGTSGGDEQFF.

The chain joins TRBV9 to TRBJ2-5; TCRdb proposes TRBD2, but this gene call is untestable without DNA. CDR1 SGDLS and CDR2 YYNGEE come from the germline V gene. This CDR3 comprises 15 residues. This CDR3 is CASSVAGGLEETQYF.

The chain couples TRBV4-1 to TRBJ2-5; TCRdb outputs TRBD2, but without DNA this stays unchecked. This CDR3 has 16 amino acids. The germline CDR1 and CDR2 sequences are MGHRA and YSYEKL. CDR3 loop: CASSHTGLAGGETQYF.

This rearrangement joins TRBV11-2 to TRBJ2-1; as DNA is missing, the TRBD2 call by TCRdb cannot be tested. Germline CDR1 is SGHAT and CDR2 is FQNNGV. The CDR3 totals 20 residues. The CDR3 sequence is CASSLTSGGTPYLSYNEQFF.

The chain is built from TRBV19 and TRBJ1-5. The CDR3 has 16 residues. CDR1 and CDR2 (germline): LNHDA, SQIVND (reference sequence). Here the CDR3 reads CASSIDWAGRYQPQHF.

CDR3 loop: CASSSNGGSGNTIYF. The chain links TRBV5-1 to TRBJ1-3. CDR3 size: 15 residues. Germline assignment: CDR1 SGHRS and CDR2 YFSETQ.

The V call is TRBV7-9, the J call TRBJ2-3. This CDR3 spans 13 amino acids. Germline loops: CDR1 SEHNR, CDR2 FQNEAQ (reference sequence). The CDR3 sequence is CASSALFTDTQYF.

The genes are TRBV12-3 or TRBV12-4 and TRBJ2-3; no DNA is available, so the TRBD1 call from TCRdb remains unchecked. The CDR3 has 14 amino acids. CDR3 region: CASSSGEFTDTQYF.

The chain uses TRBV6-2 or TRBV6-3 and TRBJ2-2; TCRdb reports TRBD1, a call that lacks DNA to check it against. Germline V gene lookup returns CDR1 MNHEY and CDR2 SVGEGT. The CDR3 covers 19 residues. The chain's CDR3 is CASSYSTLRTGGFPGELFF.

This rearrangement joins TRBV5-1 to TRBJ1-5; TCRdb's assignment of TRBD1 cannot be checked, as there is no DNA. Germline V gene lookup returns CDR1 SGHRS and CDR2 YFSETQ. This CDR3 is 15 amino acids long. The CDR3 protein is CASSSGEHSNQPQHF.

This rearrangement joins TRBV19 to TRBJ2-5; TCRdb's assignment of TRBD2 cannot be checked, as there is no DNA. This CDR3 comprises 17 residues. Per the germline V gene, CDR1 is LNHDA and CDR2 is SQIVND (reference sequence). CDR3 loop: CASSVVRAGDLQETQYF.

V gene TRBV5-1 combines with J gene TRBJ1-1; the TRBD1 assignment by TCRdb is unverifiable without DNA. The CDR3 runs 15 residues. Germline V gene data show CDR1 as SGHRS and CDR2 as YFSETQ. This chain's CDR3 is CASSLEGQGATEAFF.

The chain couples TRBV5-5 to TRBJ2-6. Germline V gene data show CDR1 as SGHKS and CDR2 as YYEKEE (reference sequence). The CDR3 is 15 amino acids. This CDR3 is CASSLEVPGANVLTF.

The chain combines TRBV2 with TRBJ1-5; as DNA is missing, the TRBD1 call by TCRdb cannot be tested. This CDR3 is built from 14 residues. The germline V gene has CDR1 SNHLY and CDR2 FYNNEI. The CDR3 region is CASSGQALGQPQHF.